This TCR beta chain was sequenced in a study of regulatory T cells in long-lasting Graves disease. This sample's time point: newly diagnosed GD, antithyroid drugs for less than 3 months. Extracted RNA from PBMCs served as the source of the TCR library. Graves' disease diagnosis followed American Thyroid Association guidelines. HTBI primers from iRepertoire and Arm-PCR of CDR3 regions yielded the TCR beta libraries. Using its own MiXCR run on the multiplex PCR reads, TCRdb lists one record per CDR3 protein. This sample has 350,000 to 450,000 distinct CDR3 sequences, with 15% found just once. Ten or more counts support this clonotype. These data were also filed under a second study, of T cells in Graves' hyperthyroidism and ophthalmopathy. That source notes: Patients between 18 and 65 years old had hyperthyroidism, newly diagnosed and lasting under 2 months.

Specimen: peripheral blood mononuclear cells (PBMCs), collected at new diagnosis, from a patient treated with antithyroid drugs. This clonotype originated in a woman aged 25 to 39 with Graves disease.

CDR3 amino acids: CASSLWGDSNQPQHF. Written as DNA, the CDR3 is TGTGCCAGCAGTTTATGGGGGGATAGCAATCAGCCCCAGCATTTT. The V gene is TRBV28, the J gene TRBJ1-5; the D gene is possibly TRBD1 (5 bases). V shed 0 bases and J shed 0 bases, with 6 bases lying between them. The CDR3 covers 15 residues. In germline, CDR1 is MDHEN, CDR2 SYDVKM.